A single T cell receptor (beta chain) is shown here with its context. Its antigen is currently unknown. This specimen belongs to a study of cytomegalovirus exposure and HLA in healthy donors. Primers for the PCR totalled 60 Vbeta and 13 Jbeta. Original analysis: A later analysis counted 80 million or so unique TCR beta chains, some 11 million shared. Assay: immunoSEQ multiplex PCR; the TCRdb copy retains only in-frame clones and omits some. The V and J calls and clone size are taken from that table; D and trimming were inferred from the DNA. Found here are fewer than 150,000 clones, 70% to 85% of them singletons; the top ten hold 2% to 3%. Study-wide points: A later analysis found common viral pathogens apparently linked to several of the most significant clusters. In vitro data verified a few CMV-associated chains as specific for CMV antigens.

The CDR3 spans 18 residues. V was clipped by 4 bases and J by 2 bases; unmatched bases: 6. The germline V gene has CDR1 SNHLY and CDR2 FYNNEI. The sequence derives from a male donor in good health and CMV-seronegative. The specimen sequenced was PBMCs. The V call is TRBV2, the J call TRBJ2-6; 12 bases fit TRBD2. As DNA, the CDR3 is TGTGCCAGCAGTGCGACTAGCGGGAGAGGGGCTGGGGCCAACGTCCTGACTTTC. Translated, it gives CASSATSGRGAGANVLTF.